This entry is about one T cell receptor (beta chain). Participants were aged about 18 to 100 years, lived in under 30 US areas, and enrolled virtually. The study assigned cohorts using participant-reported clinical history. Cohort 3 donors were reported recovered after two negative PCRs, clearance, or symptom resolution. Using immunoSEQ multiplex PCR, the repertoire was profiled, and TCRdb retains in-frame clones only, with some absent. The top ten hold about 10% of the sample, which has 300,000 or so clones, around 84% seen once. This sample stems from a study of blood T cell repertoires in COVID-19. Study context: T cells, B-cell-depleted T cells, or PBMCs supplied cDNA or gDNA.

This CDR3 spans 14 amino acids. Germline V gene lookup returns CDR1 KGHSH and CDR2 LQKENI. V lost 1 base, J lost 8 bases, and 11 bases lay in between. The TCR originated in a woman younger than 30 who had recovered from COVID-19. This chain joins TRBV18 and TRBJ1-4; D might be TRBD1 (5 bases). The sequenced sample consisted of PBMCs or T cells enriched from blood (not recorded which). CDR3 nucleotides: TGTGCCAGCTCACCACAACAGGCGGAGGAAAAACTGTTTTTT. Residues: CASSPQQAEEKLFF.